Shown below are 9 T cell receptor beta chains from a single sample sequenced in a study of tumor and adjacent non-tumor tissue in lung cancer. RNA was extracted from bulk tissue without any cell sorting. A modified ARM-PCR protocol with three rounds of nested PCR amplified TCRbeta. TCRdb passed the multiplex PCR reads through MiXCR, listing each CDR3 protein once. There are around 99,000 distinct CDR3 sequences in the sample; about 75% occur only once, and approximately 35% lies in the top ten. What was sequenced was lung tumor tissue. These receptors originate from a woman between 55 and 75 years old with non-small cell lung cancer.

In the case of this clonotype: The junction departs from the called germline gene at one end, perhaps through a read error. J is TRBJ1-1 and V is TRBV11-1; perhaps TRBD1 as D (5 bases). The CDR3 covers 13 residues. In germline, CDR1 is SGHAT, CDR2 FQDESV (reference sequence). CDR3 DNA sequence: TGTGCCAACAGCCGGGACGGCAACACTGAAGCTGTCTTT. It codes for CANSRDGNTEAVF.

The count of this clonotype is one. The junction shows a germline mismatch at one end, possibly a read error. The chain combines TRBV20-1 with TRBJ2-7, with 7 bases lining up with TRBD2. The closer fit of TRBJ2-1 to the DNA end suggests the J call may be wrong. This CDR3 region has 13 residues. The V gene's germline CDR1 is DFQATT and CDR2 SNEGSKA (reference sequence). The CDR3 nucleotides read TGCAGTGTTAGAGAAAGCGGGACTTATGAGCAGTTCTTC. It translates to CSVRESGTYEQFF.

Points on this clonotype: At one end, the junction sequence differs from germline, possibly due to a read error. V usage is TRBV5-5 and J usage is TRBJ1-4; maybe TRBD1 (5 bases). The CDR3 spans 15 residues. CDR1 SGHKS and CDR2 YYEKEE come from the germline V gene (reference sequence). The CDR3, as DNA: TGTGTCAGCAGCCCGAGTCAGGGCGAGGGTGAAAGACTGTTTTTT. Translation gives CVSSPSQGEGERLFF.

As regards this clonotype: Without the conserved terminal phenylalanine or tryptophan, this CDR3 likely stems from a read error. The chain employs TRBV11-2 and TRBJ2-3, with 7 bases that match TRBD1. The J segment lost 6 bases and the V segment lost 5 bases, leaving 11 bases of the junction unmatched. CDR3 length: 15 amino acids. Germline CDR1 SGHAT, CDR2 FQNNGV. CDR3 DNA: TGTGCCAGCAGCCTAAGGACAGGCGGAACGGATACGCAGTATTTG. Protein: CASSLRTGGTDTQYL.

There are a few counts of this clonotype. A much larger clone differs by one base, so this may be a read error. The genes are TRBV29-1 and TRBJ2-7; 9 nucleotides align to TRBD1. Germline assignment: CDR1 SQVTM and CDR2 ANQGSEA. Trimming removed 8 bases from V and 5 bases from J; junction bases left unmatched: 13. The CDR3 contains 14 residues. CDR3 residues: CSLIAGTGTDEQYF. Written as DNA, the CDR3 is TGCAGCCTTATAGCCGGGACAGGGACCGACGAGCAGTACTTC.

Worth noting for this clonotype: A much more abundant neighbour one base away suggests this may be a read error. The chain carries TRBV4-3 and TRBJ2-1; TRBD2 agrees at 12 bases. The CDR3 consists of 17 residues. CDR1 is LGHNA and CDR2 is YSLEER in the germline V gene. The V and J ends lost 4 bases and 12 bases, in that order; junction bases with no gene match: 16. CDR3 coding DNA: TGCGCCAGCAGCCCAGCCGCGACTAGCGGGAGTCCTGATGGGCAGTTCTTC. Translated: CASSPAATSGSPDGQFF.

There are many counts of this clonotype. The CDR3 region has the DNA TGTGCCAGCAGGGGGACTAGCGGCTCCTACAATGAGCAGTTCTTC. This gives the protein CASRGTSGSYNEQFF. This chain links TRBV6-2 or TRBV6-3 with TRBJ2-1; 11 nucleotides agree with TRBD2. The V segment lost 6 bases and the J segment 0 bases; nucleotides outside the gene matches: 1. This CDR3 is 15 amino acids long. CDR1 MNHEY and CDR2 SVGEGT come from the germline V gene.

Concerning this clonotype: Germline is not matched at one junction end, which may reflect a read error. This chain joins TRBV11-3 and TRBJ2-3; D is uncertain. The CDR3 extends over 13 amino acids. The germline V gene has CDR1 SGHNT and CDR2 YENEEA. The CDR3 spells CDSRKSQGDTRYF. CDR3 coding DNA: TGTGACAGCAGAAAGAGCCAAGGTGACACGCGGTATTTT.

As to this clonotype: This may come from a read error, since a much larger clone is one base off. The chain carries TRBV6-2 or TRBV6-3 and TRBJ2-7, with TRBD1 as a possible D gene (5 bases). The germline CDR1 and CDR2 sequences are MNHEY and SVGEGT. Trimming cost V 0 bases and J 4 bases, with 16 bases left between them. The CDR3 extends over 16 amino acids. The CDR3 DNA is TGTGCCAGCAGTTACTCGACTCTACAGGTAGAGTACGAGCAGTACTTC. Residues: CASSYSTLQVEYEQYF.